A selection of T cell receptor beta chains follows, all from one sample in a study of monozygotic twins with inflammatory bowel disease. TCRdb re-called the 5' RACE reads, yielding one record per CDR3 amino acid sequence without DNA. In all, the sample yields approximately 150,000 distinct CDR3 sequences. Sequenced sample: blood. These receptors were taken from a human donor with ulcerative colitis or Crohn's disease, or a healthy co-twin of an affected twin (not recorded which). Each CDR3 is given with its conserved first and last residue.

CDR3 length	V gene	J gene	CDR3 protein
16	TRBV5-1	TRBJ2-7	CASSLGGTTSSYEQYF
14	TRBV7-7	TRBJ2-3	CASSLDRSTDTQYF
15	TRBV20-1	TRBJ2-7	CSATNLRYLTYEQYF
16	TRBV6-1	TRBJ2-3	CASSYGFYSSTDTQYF
14	TRBV4-3	TRBJ1-1	CASSQLGQLAEAFF
16	TRBV5-1	TRBJ2-7	CASSLAPGQGRYEQYF
16	TRBV5-5	TRBJ2-1	CASSRREGSSYNEQFF
17	TRBV29-1	TRBJ1-2	CSVEEWRGGAGPYGYTF
15	TRBV12-3/TRBV12-4	TRBJ1-4	CASTSTAGLNEKLFF
14	TRBV24-1	TRBJ2-3	CATSDLEGSDTQYF
15	TRBV7-2	TRBJ2-7	CASSFPGTAAYEQYF
15	TRBV5-4	TRBJ2-6	CASSIGFSGANVLTF
13	TRBV11-2	TRBJ2-7	CASSLGQGSEQYF
13	TRBV6-6	TRBJ2-7	CANSRDSFYEQYF